Each of the 3 T cell receptor beta chains below was sequenced from the same sample in a study of Tregs in tolerant kidney transplant recipients. Only in-frame clones appear in the TCRdb table, and some are missing; sequencing was by immunoSEQ multiplex PCR. The sample lists 60,000 to 75,000 clones; 70% to 90% were seen once. Material: Tregs from blood, obtained before the transplant. Receptors were obtained from a human donor who received a combined kidney and bone marrow transplant.

This chain connects TRBV2 to TRBJ1-5, with D perhaps matching TRBD1 (6 bases). Germline V CDR1 and CDR2: SNHLY, FYNNEI. The CDR3 loop spans 15 amino acids. Trimming left V 6 bases short and J 5 bases short, with 17 bases between. The CDR3: CASSPPVGAHQPQHF. The CDR3, as DNA: TGTGCCAGCAGCCCCCCAGTGGGGGCGCATCAGCCCCAGCATTTT.

V and J are TRBV6-1 and TRBJ2-1; D is possibly TRBD2 (7 bases). Germline-derived CDR1 and CDR2 are MNHNS and SASEGT. Between the trimmed V and J ends, which lost 5 bases and 14 bases, there was a span of 19 bases. The CDR3 has 13 amino acids. DNA of the CDR3: TGTGCCAGCAGTATGGGGGGGCAACACAGGGAGTTCTTC. Amino acids: CASSMGGQHREFF.

This rearrangement joins TRBV18 to TRBJ2-3; the D gene is possibly TRBD2 (6 bases). Trimming pared 3 bases from V and 11 bases from J, leaving 9 bases between. The CDR3 covers 11 residues. The germline V gene has CDR1 KGHSH and CDR2 LQKENI. CDR3 loop: CASSPGEEQYF. The CDR3 region has the DNA TGTGCCAGCTCACCGGGGGAGGAGCAGTATTTT.